This T cell receptor beta chain was recorded in a study of shared clonotypes between healthy human individuals. Findings and limits, study-wide: A reduction in generation probabilities was seen for non-shared clonotypes relative to those shared by all four donors. In having few donors, the study represented limited genetic and exposure-history diversity.

The protocol was immunoSEQ multiplex PCR, while the TCRdb copy is restricted to in-frame clones and leaves out a portion. The sample carries around 1.9 million clones, about 93% recorded once. Terminally differentiated effector memory CD45RA+ cells were excluded from the naive CD8 cells, which were CD45RO-negative and positively selected for CCR7. Free of recent acute infections or vaccinations, the donors were healthy HIV-negative adults. Concerning this clone: The antigen remains undetermined. Compared with germline, one end of the junction differs, possibly owing to a read error.

The specimen was naive CD8+ T cells from PBMCs. This receptor was identified in a man between 18 and 29 years old in good health. Some clones in this sample may be carry-over from other donors' samples.

The CDR3 here is CASYTDRAYGHTF. DNA of the CDR3: TGTGCCAGTTACACCGACAGGGCCTATGGCCACACCTTC. The chain couples TRBV6-1 to TRBJ1-2; 7 nucleotides align to TRBD1. Germline CDR1 and CDR2: MNHNS and SASEGT. This CDR3 contains 13 residues.